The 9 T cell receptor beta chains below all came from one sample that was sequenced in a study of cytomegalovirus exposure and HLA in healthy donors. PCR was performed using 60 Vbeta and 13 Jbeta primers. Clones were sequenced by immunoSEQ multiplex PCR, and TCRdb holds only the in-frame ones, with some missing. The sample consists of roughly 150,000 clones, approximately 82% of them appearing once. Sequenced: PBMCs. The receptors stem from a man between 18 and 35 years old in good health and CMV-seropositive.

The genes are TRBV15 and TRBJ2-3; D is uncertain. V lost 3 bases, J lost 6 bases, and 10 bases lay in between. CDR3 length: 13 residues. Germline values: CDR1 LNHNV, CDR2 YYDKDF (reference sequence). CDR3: CATSRVLEDTQYF. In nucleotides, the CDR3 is TGTGCCACCAGCAGGGTACTCGAGGATACGCAGTATTTT.

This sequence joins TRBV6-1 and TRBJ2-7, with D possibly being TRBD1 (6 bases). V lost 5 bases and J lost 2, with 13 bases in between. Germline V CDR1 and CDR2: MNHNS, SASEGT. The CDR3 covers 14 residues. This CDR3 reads CASSTLQGPYEQYF. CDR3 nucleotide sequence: TGTGCCAGCAGTACGTTACAGGGCCCCTACGAGCAGTACTTC.

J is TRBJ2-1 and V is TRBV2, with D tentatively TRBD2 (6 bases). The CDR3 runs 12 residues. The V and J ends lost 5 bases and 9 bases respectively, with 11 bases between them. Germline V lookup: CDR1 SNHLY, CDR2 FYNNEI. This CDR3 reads CASSRRAGEQFF. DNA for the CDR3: TGTGCCAGCAGTAGGAGGGCAGGTGAGCAGTTCTTC.

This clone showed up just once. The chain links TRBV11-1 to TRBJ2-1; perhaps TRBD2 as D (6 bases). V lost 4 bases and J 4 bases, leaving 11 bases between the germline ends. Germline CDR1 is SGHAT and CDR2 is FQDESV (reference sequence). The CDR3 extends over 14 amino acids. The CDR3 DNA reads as TGTGCCAGCAGCTCACTAGCAGGATACAATGAGCAGTTCTTC. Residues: CASSSLAGYNEQFF.

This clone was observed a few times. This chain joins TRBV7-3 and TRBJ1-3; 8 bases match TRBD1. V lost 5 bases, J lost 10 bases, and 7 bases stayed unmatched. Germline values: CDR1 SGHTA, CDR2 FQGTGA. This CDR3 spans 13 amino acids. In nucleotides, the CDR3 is TGTGCCAGCAGCCTCGGACAGGGTGAGACCATATATTTT. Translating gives CASSLGQGETIYF.

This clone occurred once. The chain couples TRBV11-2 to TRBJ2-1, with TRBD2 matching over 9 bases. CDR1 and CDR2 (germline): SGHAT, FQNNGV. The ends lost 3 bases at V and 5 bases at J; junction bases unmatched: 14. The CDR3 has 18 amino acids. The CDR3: CASSFRLAVPVGDNEQFF. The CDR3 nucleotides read TGTGCCAGCAGCTTTCGACTAGCGGTCCCCGTTGGGGACAATGAGCAGTTCTTC.

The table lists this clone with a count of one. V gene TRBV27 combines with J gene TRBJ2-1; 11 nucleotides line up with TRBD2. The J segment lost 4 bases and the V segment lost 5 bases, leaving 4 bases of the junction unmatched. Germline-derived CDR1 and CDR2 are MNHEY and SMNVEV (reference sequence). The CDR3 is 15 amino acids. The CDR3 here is CASSLVAGGYNEQFF. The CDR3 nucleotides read TGTGCCAGCAGTCTGGTAGCGGGAGGGTACAATGAGCAGTTCTTC.

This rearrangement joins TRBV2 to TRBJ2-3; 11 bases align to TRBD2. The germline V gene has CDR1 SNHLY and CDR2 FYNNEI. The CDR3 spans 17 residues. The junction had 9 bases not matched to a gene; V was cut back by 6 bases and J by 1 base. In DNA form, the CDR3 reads TGTGCCAGCAGGGCCGGGACTAGCGGTCCTCGCACAGATACGCAGTATTTT. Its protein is CASRAGTSGPRTDTQYF.

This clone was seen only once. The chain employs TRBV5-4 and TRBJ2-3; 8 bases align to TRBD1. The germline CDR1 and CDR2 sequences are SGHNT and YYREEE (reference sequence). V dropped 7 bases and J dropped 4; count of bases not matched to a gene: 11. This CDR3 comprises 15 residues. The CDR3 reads CASGFLDRDPDTQYF. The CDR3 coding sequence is TGTGCCAGCGGATTCTTGGACAGGGACCCAGATACGCAGTATTTT.